What follows are 4 T cell receptor beta chains derived from one specimen sequenced in a study of healthy donors' naive CD4 and CD8 T cells. A linear amplification protocol produced the TCR libraries from 450 to 500 ng of total RNA. MiXCR, applied by TCRdb to the reads, yields one record per CDR3 protein. The data show 150,000 to 200,000 distinct CDR3 sequences, 65% to 75% seen once. Sequencing was done on a sample of naive CD4+ and CD8+ T cells sorted from blood, pooled from several donors. These receptors were taken from a pool of human donors in good health; the sample pools cells from several healthy donors.

The V and J genes are TRBV29-1 and TRBJ2-5; TRBD2 might be the D (6 bases). Looked up from germline, CDR1 is SQVTM and CDR2 is ANQGSEA. The CDR3 spans 15 residues. The ends were cut back, 2 bases at V and 5 bases at J, with 18 bases in the middle. CDR3 in DNA: TGCAGCGTTGAATCCCCTAATTGGGCGGGGGAGACCCAGTACTTC. As protein: CSVESPNWAGETQYF.

The rearrangement uses TRBV29-1 and TRBJ2-1, with TRBD2 matching 9 bases. CDR1 SQVTM and CDR2 ANQGSEA come from the germline V gene. CDR3 size: 13 residues. After removal of 4 bases from V and 7 bases from J, the junction contained 5 bases not matched to a gene. In DNA form, the CDR3 reads TGCAGCGTTGGGCGGGAGGGCCCGAATGAGCAGTTCTTC. Protein product: CSVGREGPNEQFF.

With respect to this clonotype: One end of the junction varies from germline; a read error may be responsible. V gene TRBV19 combines with J gene TRBJ1-1; unclear D gene. CDR3 length: 12 residues. The germline V gene encodes CDR1 LNHDA and CDR2 SQIVND (reference sequence). As DNA, the CDR3 is TGTGCCAGTAGGATAGGGAACACTGAAGCTTTCTTT. Translation: CASRIGNTEAFF.

The rearrangement uses TRBV29-1 and TRBJ1-1; 9 nucleotides agree with TRBD1. Germline loops: CDR1 SQVTM, CDR2 ANQGSEA. This CDR3 is built from 13 residues. V lost 7 bases, J lost 4 bases, and 7 bases stayed unmatched. CDR3 bases: TGCAGCGGAGACAGGGGGACGGGCACTGAAGCTTTCTTT. Residues: CSGDRGTGTEAFF.